Each of the 14 T cell receptor beta chains below was sequenced from the same sample in a study of T cells in Graves' hyperthyroidism and ophthalmopathy. The source material, RNA transcripts, was used to amplify TCR beta CDR3 regions. The HTBI primer set was used in a first-round RT-PCR of the TCR CDR3. TCRdb reanalysed the multiplex PCR reads using MiXCR and keeps one entry per CDR3 protein. The table lists around 350,000 distinct CDR3 sequences, more than 20% of them singletons. The sequenced sample was blood. The receptors here all came from a man in his forties or fifties with Graves' hyperthyroidism.

The V and J genes are TRBV10-3 and TRBJ2-5; TRBD1 matches 7 bases. The CDR3 has 12 residues. Germline V gene data show CDR1 as ENHRY and CDR2 as SYGVKD. V shed 9 bases and J 7 bases; nucleotides not matched to a gene: 8. CDR3: CAINRGMWTQYF. DNA of the CDR3: TGTGCCATTAACAGGGGAATGTGGACCCAGTACTTC.

For this clonotype: This may be a read error, as it is one base from a much larger clone. The rearrangement uses TRBV28 and TRBJ2-3; TRBD1 is a possible D gene (5 bases). The J call is in doubt because the DNA end fits TRBJ1-5 better. Germline V gene sequence: CDR1 MDHEN, CDR2 SYDVKM. The CDR3 has 16 residues. The CDR3 sequence: CASSLSGGGSTDTQHF. The DNA of the CDR3 is TGTGCCAGCAGTTTGTCAGGCGGGGGAAGCACAGATACGCAGCATTTT.

This clonotype was picked up a small number of times. The gene calls are TRBV25-1 and TRBJ1-1; 10 bases agree with TRBD1. Germline CDR1 reads MGHDK; CDR2 reads SYGVNS. J gave up 2 bases and V 3 bases, and 3 bases lay outside the gene matches. This CDR3 spans 15 amino acids. The CDR3 here is CASSDRQGANTEAFF. The CDR3 nucleotides are TGTGCCAGCAGTGACAGACAGGGGGCAAACACTGAAGCTTTCTTT.

Only a few counts were recorded for this clonotype. V gene TRBV11-3 combines with J gene TRBJ1-3, with D possibly TRBD1 on 6 matching bases. With 5 bases removed from V and 3 bases from J, the gap between germline ends came to 14 bases. This CDR3 has 15 amino acids. Germline CDR1 reads SGHNT; CDR2 reads YENEEA. The CDR3 bases are TGTGCCAGCAGCCCCCGGACAGCCCGTGGAAACACCATATATTTT. The encoded protein is CASSPRTARGNTIYF.

The V gene is TRBV25-1, the J gene TRBJ1-5; D is unclear. V lost 2 bases and J 5 bases, leaving 10 bases between the germline ends. The V gene's germline CDR1 is MGHDK and CDR2 SYGVNS. This CDR3 has 14 amino acids. The CDR3 is CASSEVGTHQPQHF. The CDR3 DNA is TGTGCCAGCAGTGAAGTGGGAACCCATCAGCCCCAGCATTTT.

V usage is TRBV7-3 and J usage is TRBJ2-3, with no clear D. V shed 3 bases and J shed 0 bases, with 7 bases lying between them. Germline CDR1 is SGHTA and CDR2 is FQGTGA. The CDR3 covers 14 residues. CDR3 sequence: CASSFPRSTDTQYF. The DNA for the CDR3 is TGTGCCAGCAGCTTCCCTCGGAGCACAGATACGCAGTATTTT. Complete variable domain (other parts from reference TRBV7-3 and TRBJ2-3): GAGVSQTPSNKVTEKGKYVELRCDPISGHTALYWYRQSLGQGPEFLIYFQGTGAADDSGLPNDRFFAVRPEGSVSTLKIQRTERGDSAVYLCASSFPRSTDTQYFGPGTRLTVL.

The chain links TRBV20-1 to TRBJ2-7; no clear D. The CDR3 consists of 13 residues. The V gene lost 0 bases and the J gene lost 4 bases, with 10 bases spanning the gap. Per germline, CDR1 DFQATT and CDR2 SNEGSKA (reference sequence). The CDR3 is CSARDRRAYEQYF. The CDR3 DNA reads TGCAGTGCTAGAGATAGGCGAGCGTACGAGCAGTACTTC.

V gene TRBV12-3 or TRBV12-4 combines with J gene TRBJ2-2, with a tentative D call TRBD2 (5 bases). CDR3 size: 13 residues. V dropped 2 bases and J dropped 7 bases, with 8 bases sitting between them. The CDR3 loop reads CASSLRGNGELFF. CDR3 bases: TGTGCCAGCAGTTTAAGAGGGAACGGGGAGCTGTTTTTT.

Of note for this clonotype: This clone may be a read error of a much larger clone one base away. The V call is TRBV5-1, the J call TRBJ1-2, with D perhaps TRBD1 (5 bases). The V gene's germline CDR1 is SGHRS and CDR2 YFSETQ. V shed 4 bases and J shed 8 bases, with 15 bases lying between them. The CDR3 loop spans 13 amino acids. CDR3 coding DNA: TGCGCCAGCAGCGCGACGGGGACTGTCGGCTACACCTTC. Residues: CASSATGTVGYTF.

The chain uses TRBV28 and TRBJ1-6; D perhaps matches TRBD1 (6 bases). The CDR3 has 15 amino acids. V was shortened by 6 bases and J by 11 bases, with 20 bases between the two germline ends. CDR1 is MDHEN and CDR2 is SYDVKM in the germline V gene. As DNA, the CDR3 is TGTGCCAGCAGAAAAACTAGGGGGGTATCTGCACCCCTCCACTTT. This encodes CASRKTRGVSAPLHF.

The V and J genes are TRBV11-3 and TRBJ2-3, with D possibly TRBD1 on 5 matching bases. Between the trimmed V and J ends, which lost 1 base and 7 bases, there was a span of 12 bases. The CDR3 has 14 residues. The V gene's germline CDR1 is SGHNT and CDR2 YENEEA. CDR3 bases: TGTGCCAGCAGCTTAGGGGGCCTTGGAAATACGCAGTATTTT. Protein sequence: CASSLGGLGNTQYF.

A word on this clonotype: An end of the junction differs from the germline gene, which may be a read error. This chain links TRBV13 with TRBJ1-4; D is uncertain. The CDR3 spans 14 residues. Per germline, CDR1 PRHDT and CDR2 FYEKMQ (reference sequence). In nucleotides, the CDR3 is TGCGCCAGCAGACCGGGCCACTCCAATGAAAAACTGTTTTTT. As protein: CASRPGHSNEKLFF. Filled out from reference TRBV13 and TRBJ1-4, the complete variable domain reads AAGVIQSPRHLIKEKRETATLKCYPIPRHDTVYWYQQGPGQDPQFLISFYEKMQSDKGSIPDRFSAQQFSDYHSELNMSSLELGDSALYFCASRPGHSNEKLFFGSGTQLSVL.

This clonotype was seen ten or more times. The chain has TRBV2 and TRBJ2-1, with a tentative D call TRBD2 (6 bases). Trimming removed 6 bases from V and 2 bases from J, with 11 bases in between. CDR3 length: 14 residues. The germline CDR1 and CDR2 sequences are SNHLY and FYNNEI. The CDR3: CASSPSATYNEQFF. CDR3 nucleotides: TGTGCCAGCAGCCCTAGCGCGACCTACAATGAGCAGTTCTTC.

In this sample, this clonotype turned up a few times. The chain combines TRBV6-1 with TRBJ2-7, with D maybe TRBD2 (6 bases). CDR3 size: 13 residues. CDR1 is MNHNS, CDR2 SASEGT, per germline. The V gene lost 10 bases and the J gene lost 3 bases, with 16 bases spanning the gap. The DNA of the CDR3 is TGTGCCACCACCGGGGCGGGATACTACGAGCAGTACTTC. This translates into CATTGAGYYEQYF.